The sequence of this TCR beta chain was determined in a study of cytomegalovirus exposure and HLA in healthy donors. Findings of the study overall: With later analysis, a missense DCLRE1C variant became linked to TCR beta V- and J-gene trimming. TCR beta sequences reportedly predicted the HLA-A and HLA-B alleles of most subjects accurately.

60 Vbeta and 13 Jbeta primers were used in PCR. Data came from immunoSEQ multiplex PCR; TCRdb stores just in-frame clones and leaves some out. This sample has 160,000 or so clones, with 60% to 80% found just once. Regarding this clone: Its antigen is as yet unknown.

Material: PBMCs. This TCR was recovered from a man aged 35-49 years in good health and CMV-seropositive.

CDR3 DNA sequence: TGCGCCAGCAGCCTCGGGGAATCGCCGAACACTGAAGCTTTCTTT. The encoded protein is CASSLGESPNTEAFF. V and J are TRBV5-1 and TRBJ1-1; D gene uncertain. Trimming shortened V by 4 bases and J by 1 base, and 14 bases separated the two germline ends. CDR1 and CDR2 (germline): SGHRS, YFSETQ. There are 15 residues in the CDR3. Drawing the rest from reference TRBV5-1 and TRBJ1-1, the complete variable domain is KAGVTQTPRYLIKTRGQQVTLSCSPISGHRSVSWYQQTPGQGLQFLFEYFSETQRNKGNFPGRFSGRQFSNSRSEMNVSTLELGDSALYLCASSLGESPNTEAFFGQGTRLTVV.